This T cell receptor beta chain comes out of a study of blood T cell repertoires in COVID-19. Study-wide background: Acute and convalescent COVID-19 specimens originated in the United States, Italy and Spain. T cells, B-cell-depleted T cells, or PBMCs supplied cDNA or gDNA.

Source study methods: Reference gene primer amplification gave nucleated cell count estimates. Repertoires were generated with immunoSEQ multiplex PCR, while TCRdb's copy carries only in-frame clones and drops some. V and J calls and clone size are those listed in that table; D and trimming were worked out from the DNA. The table has a few hundred thousand clones, 84% seen once. Germline loops: CDR1 KGHDR, CDR2 SFDVKD. CDR3 length: 13 amino acids. V dropped 3 bases and J dropped 5 bases, with 9 bases sitting between them. This clone was observed once. The sequencing sample was made of peripheral blood. This clonotype originated in a woman aged 40 to 50 who had recovered from COVID-19. The rearrangement links TRBV24-1 to TRBJ1-2; perhaps TRBD1 as D (5 bases). CDR3 coding DNA: TGTGCCACCAGTGATGGGCAGGGTTATGGCTACACCTTC. This codes for CATSDGQGYGYTF.